The present T cell receptor beta chain was sequenced within a study of CD8 T cells in ankylosing spondylitis (dated by TCRdb to the late 2010s). Study-wide context: The study profiled T cell receptor beta repertoires in healthy donors and ankylosing spondylitis patients to find disease-linked TCR variants. In total, the full study cohort was made up of roughly 100 healthy donors and about two dozen ankylosing spondylitis patients. Peripheral blood was sampled, and synovial fluid was additionally collected from ankylosing spondylitis patients. General conclusions and limits of the study: A TCR beta motif made up of several highly homologous amino acid variants appeared to be characteristic of blood from ankylosing spondylitis patients. In peripheral blood, the disease-linked clones were found at relatively low frequencies and had a CD8+ phenotype. Some TCR beta motif variants had previously been reported in synovial fluid and blood of reactive arthritis patients, which suggested common disease-initiation mechanisms. The disease-linked clones were reported to be significantly enriched in matched synovial fluid samples from ankylosing spondylitis patients.

CDR1 is given as GTSNPN and CDR2 as SVGIG, both from the germline V gene (reference sequence). V is trimmed back by 6 bases and J by 8 bases, and the junction contains 4 bases that no gene match accounts for. The CDR3, cysteine through phenylalanine, is 14 amino acids long. Of the read, only the CDR3 DNA is kept; its 42 bases are in frame from base 1. Sequencing was carried out with an Illumina HiSeq 2500. Quantitative 5'-RACE with molecular barcodes was used to prepare TCR beta libraries. The study's processing was this. To identify disease-linked TCR variants, a new computational method was used, one built on a probabilistic model of VDJ rearrangement. TCRdb applied fastp at Q25 and MiXCR to the public reads, then kept only in-frame beta chains. When rows share a CDR3 protein, they turn into one entry using the most common DNA and genes. TCRdb's processing, not the authors' own work, is the source of the V and J calls. Here the sample has about 160,000 distinct CDR3 sequences; about 17% occur a single time. Approximately 7.6% of the sample is in the top ten clones.

The table lists this clonotype with a count of one. Its antigen is currently not known. No much larger clone exists at a distance of one base, and base qualities are not known. A lone read gives weak evidence. Sequenced input: blood, either unsorted or a sorted T cell fraction (not recorded which). This sequence was found in a male donor with ankylosing spondylitis or in good health (not recorded which). The sequence links TRBV30 to TRBJ2-1; 16 central nucleotides agree with TRBD2. The nucleotide sequence is TGTGCCTGCCAGGGACTAGCGGGAGGGTATGAGCAGTTCTTC. Its translation reads: CACQGLAGGYEQFF.